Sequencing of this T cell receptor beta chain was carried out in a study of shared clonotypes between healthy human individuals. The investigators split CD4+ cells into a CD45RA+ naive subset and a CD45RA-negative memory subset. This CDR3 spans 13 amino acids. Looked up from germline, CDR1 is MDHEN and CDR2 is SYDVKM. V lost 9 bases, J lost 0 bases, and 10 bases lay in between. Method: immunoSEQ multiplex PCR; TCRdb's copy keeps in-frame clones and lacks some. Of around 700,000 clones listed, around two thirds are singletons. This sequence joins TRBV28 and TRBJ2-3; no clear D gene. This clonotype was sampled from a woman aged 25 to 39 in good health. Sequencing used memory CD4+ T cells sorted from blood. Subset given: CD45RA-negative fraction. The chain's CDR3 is CASRYSSTDTQYF. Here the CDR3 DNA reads TGTGCCAGTAGGTACTCTAGCACAGATACGCAGTATTTT.